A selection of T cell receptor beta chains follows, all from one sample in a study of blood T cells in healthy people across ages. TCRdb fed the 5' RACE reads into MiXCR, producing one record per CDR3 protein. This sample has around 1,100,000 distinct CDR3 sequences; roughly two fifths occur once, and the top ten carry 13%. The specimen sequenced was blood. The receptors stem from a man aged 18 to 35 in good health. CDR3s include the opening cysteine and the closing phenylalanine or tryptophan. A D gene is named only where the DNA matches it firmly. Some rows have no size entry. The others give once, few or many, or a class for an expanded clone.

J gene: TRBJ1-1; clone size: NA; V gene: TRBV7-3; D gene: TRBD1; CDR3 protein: CASSLIGTGLNTEAFF; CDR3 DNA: TGTGCCAGCAGCTTAATAGGGACAGGATTAAACACTGAAGCTTTCTTT
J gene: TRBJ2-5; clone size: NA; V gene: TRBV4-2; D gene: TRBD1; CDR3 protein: CASSQEQGSQETQYF; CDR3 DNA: TGTGCCAGCAGCCAAGAACAGGGGTCCCAAGAGACCCAGTACTTC
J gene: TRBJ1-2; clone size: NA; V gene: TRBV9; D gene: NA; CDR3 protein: CASSRGGMINYGYTF; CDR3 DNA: TGTGCCAGCAGCCGGGGGGGGATGATTAACTATGGCTACACCTTC
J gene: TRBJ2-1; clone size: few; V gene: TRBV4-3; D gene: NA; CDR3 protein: CASSPKVQATIYNEQFF; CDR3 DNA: TGCGCCAGCAGTCCAAAAGTCCAGGCGACTATATACAATGAGCAGTTCTTC
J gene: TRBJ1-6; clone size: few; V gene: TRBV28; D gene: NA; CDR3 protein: CASSFRTANSPLHF; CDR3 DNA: TGTGCCAGCAGTTTCAGGACAGCGAATTCACCCCTCCACTTT
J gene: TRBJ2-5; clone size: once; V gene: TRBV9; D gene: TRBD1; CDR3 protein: CASSLGQGFNNEQYF; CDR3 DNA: TGTGCCAGCAGTTTGGGACAGGGGTTTAACAATGAGCAGTACTTC
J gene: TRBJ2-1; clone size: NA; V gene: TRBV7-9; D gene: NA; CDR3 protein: CASSLLFSSYNEQFF; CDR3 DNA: TGTGCCAGCAGCTTACTTTTCAGCTCCTACAATGAGCAGTTCTTC
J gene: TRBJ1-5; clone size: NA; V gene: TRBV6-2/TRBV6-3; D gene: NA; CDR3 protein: CASLSGGLQGQPQHF; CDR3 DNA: TGTGCCAGCCTTTCTGGGGGCCTGCAGGGTCAGCCCCAGCATTTT
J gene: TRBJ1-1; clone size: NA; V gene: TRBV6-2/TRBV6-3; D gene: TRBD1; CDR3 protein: CASSYRAGQGAGRNTEAFF; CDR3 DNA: TGTGCCAGCAGTTACCGCGCCGGGCAGGGGGCGGGTAGGAACACTGAAGCTTTCTTT
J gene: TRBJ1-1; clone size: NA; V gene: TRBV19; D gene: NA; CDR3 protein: CASSMGRASEAFF; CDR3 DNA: TGTGCCAGTAGTATGGGTAGGGCAAGTGAAGCTTTCTTT
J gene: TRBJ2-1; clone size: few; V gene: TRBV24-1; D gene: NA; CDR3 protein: CATSTSREGHEQFF; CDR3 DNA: TGTGCCACCAGTACGTCCAGGGAAGGTCATGAGCAGTTCTTC
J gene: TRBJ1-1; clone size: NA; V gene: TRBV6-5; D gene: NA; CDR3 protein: CASMGELQRKTEAFF; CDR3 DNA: TGTGCCAGCATGGGGGAGCTACAAAGAAAAACTGAAGCTTTCTTT
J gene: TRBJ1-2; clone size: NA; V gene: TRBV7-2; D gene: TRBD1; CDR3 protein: CASSLQQGAVYGYTF; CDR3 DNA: TGTGCCAGCAGCTTACAACAGGGGGCTGTCTATGGCTACACCTTC
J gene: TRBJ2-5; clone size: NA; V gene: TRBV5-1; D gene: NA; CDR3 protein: CASSLSGTEETQYF; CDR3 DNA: TGCGCCAGCAGCTTGTCTGGGACTGAGGAGACCCAGTACTTC
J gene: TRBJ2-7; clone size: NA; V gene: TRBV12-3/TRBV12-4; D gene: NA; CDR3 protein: CASSQTLGFVHNEQYF; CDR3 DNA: TGTGCCAGCAGTCAGACACTAGGTTTTGTCCACAATGAGCAGTACTTC
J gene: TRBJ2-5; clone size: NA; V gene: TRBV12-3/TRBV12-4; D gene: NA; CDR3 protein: CASSSRGAWYQETQYF; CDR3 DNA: TGTGCCAGCAGTTCCCGTGGGGCGTGGTACCAAGAGACCCAGTACTTC
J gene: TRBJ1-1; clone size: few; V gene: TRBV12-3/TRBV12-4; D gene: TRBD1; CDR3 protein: CASSLTPRQGYPEAFF; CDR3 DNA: TGTGCCAGCAGTTTAACCCCCCGACAGGGGTATCCTGAAGCTTTCTTT
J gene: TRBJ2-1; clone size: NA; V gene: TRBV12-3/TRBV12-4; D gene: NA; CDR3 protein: CASSFESGVSSYNEQFF; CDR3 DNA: TGTGCCAGCAGTTTTGAATCCGGGGTGAGCTCCTACAATGAGCAGTTCTTC
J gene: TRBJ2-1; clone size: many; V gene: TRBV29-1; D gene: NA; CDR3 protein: CSVESRAPYNEQFF; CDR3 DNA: TGCAGCGTTGAGAGTAGGGCTCCCTACAATGAGCAGTTCTTC
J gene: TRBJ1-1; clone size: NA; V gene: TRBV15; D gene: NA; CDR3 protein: CATSRSRGLNTEAFF; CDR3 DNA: TGTGCCACCAGCAGAAGCAGGGGACTGAACACTGAAGCTTTCTTT
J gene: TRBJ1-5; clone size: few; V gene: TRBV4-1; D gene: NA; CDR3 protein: CASNQDGAGRQPQHF; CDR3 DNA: TGCGCCAGCAACCAAGATGGCGCAGGGCGCCAGCCCCAGCATTTT
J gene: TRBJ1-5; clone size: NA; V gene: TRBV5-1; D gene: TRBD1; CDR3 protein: CASSSAGGVNQPQHF; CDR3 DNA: TGCGCCAGCAGCTCCGCAGGGGGCGTCAATCAGCCCCAGCATTTT
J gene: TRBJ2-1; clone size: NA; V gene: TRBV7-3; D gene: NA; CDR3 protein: CASSLGTSWNEQFF; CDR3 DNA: TGTGCCAGCAGCTTAGGAACTAGTTGGAATGAGCAGTTCTTC
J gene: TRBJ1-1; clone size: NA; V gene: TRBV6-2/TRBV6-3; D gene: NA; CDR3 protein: CASRLGSEAFF; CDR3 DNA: TGTGCCAGCAGACTAGGCTCCGAAGCTTTCTTT
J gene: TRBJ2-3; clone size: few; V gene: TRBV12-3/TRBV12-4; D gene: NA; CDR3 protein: CASSFIGGRTDTQYF; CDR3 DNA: TGTGCCAGCAGTTTTATCGGGGGACGCACAGATACGCAGTATTTT
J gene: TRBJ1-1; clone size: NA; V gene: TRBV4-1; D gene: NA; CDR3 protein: CASSQGAGASEAFF; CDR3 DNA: TGCGCCAGCAGCCAAGGGGCAGGGGCGTCTGAAGCTTTCTTT
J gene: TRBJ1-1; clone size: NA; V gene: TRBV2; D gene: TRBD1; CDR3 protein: CASISEGALGSEAFF; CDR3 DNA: TGTGCCAGCATTTCGGAGGGGGCGTTGGGCTCTGAAGCTTTCTTT
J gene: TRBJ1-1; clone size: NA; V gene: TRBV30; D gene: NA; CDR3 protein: CAWSVLGSTEAFF; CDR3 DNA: TGTGCCTGGAGTGTCCTAGGGAGCACTGAAGCTTTCTTT
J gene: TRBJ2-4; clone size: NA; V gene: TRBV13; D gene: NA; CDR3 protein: CASSSTDTTGGNIQYF; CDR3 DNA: TGTGCCAGCAGCTCTACAGACACCACCGGAGGTAACATTCAGTACTTC
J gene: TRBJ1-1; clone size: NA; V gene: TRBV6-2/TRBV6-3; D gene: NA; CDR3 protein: CASSSWRGLTEAFF; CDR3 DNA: TGTGCCAGCAGTTCCTGGCGGGGGCTTACTGAAGCTTTCTTT
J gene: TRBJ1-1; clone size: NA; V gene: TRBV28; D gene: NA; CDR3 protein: CASSFNPERPNTEAFF; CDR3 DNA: TGTGCCAGCAGTTTTAACCCGGAGCGCCCGAACACTGAAGCTTTCTTT
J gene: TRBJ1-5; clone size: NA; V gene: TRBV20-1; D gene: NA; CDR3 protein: CSAIRQSNQPQHF; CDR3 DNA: TGCAGTGCTATTCGACAGAGCAATCAGCCCCAGCATTTT
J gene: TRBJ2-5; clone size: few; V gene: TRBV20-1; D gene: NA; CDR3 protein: CSARGTAAPETQYF; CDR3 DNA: TGCAGTGCTAGAGGTACCGCCGCCCCGGAGACCCAGTACTTC
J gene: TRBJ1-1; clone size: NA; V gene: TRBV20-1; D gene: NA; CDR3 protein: CSASGGMNTEAFF; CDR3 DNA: TGCAGTGCTAGCGGGGGCATGAACACTGAAGCTTTCTTT
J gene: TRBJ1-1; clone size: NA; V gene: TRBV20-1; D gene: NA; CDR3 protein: CSARDWALTEAFF; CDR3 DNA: TGCAGTGCTAGAGATTGGGCCCTCACTGAAGCTTTCTTT
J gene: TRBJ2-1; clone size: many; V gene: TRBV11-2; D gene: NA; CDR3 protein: CASSLVRDNEQFF; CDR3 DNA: TGTGCCAGCAGCTTAGTCAGGGACAATGAGCAGTTCTTC
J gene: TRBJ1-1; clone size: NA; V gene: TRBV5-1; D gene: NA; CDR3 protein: CASTLGGGTLNTEAFF; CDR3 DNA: TGCGCCAGCACCCTCGGGGGGGGGACTCTGAACACTGAAGCTTTCTTT
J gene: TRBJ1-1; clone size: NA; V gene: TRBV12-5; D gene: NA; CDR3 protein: CASGLSIGKNTEAFF; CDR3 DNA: TGTGCTAGTGGTTTGAGTATTGGGAAGAACACTGAAGCTTTCTTT
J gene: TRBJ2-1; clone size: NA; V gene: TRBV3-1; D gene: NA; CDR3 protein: CASSRKLWLEKNGQFF; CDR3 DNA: TGTGCCAGCAGCCGAAAGTTGTGGCTAGAAAAAAATGGGCAGTTCTTC
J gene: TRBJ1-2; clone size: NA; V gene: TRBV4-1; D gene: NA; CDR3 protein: CASSQVSGPSYGYTF; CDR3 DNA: TGCGCCAGCAGCCAAGTGTCGGGACCAAGCTATGGCTACACCTTC
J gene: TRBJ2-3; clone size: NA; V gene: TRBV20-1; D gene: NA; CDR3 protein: CSARGTSSTDTQYF; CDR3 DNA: TGCAGTGCTAGGGGCACTTCTAGCACAGATACGCAGTATTTT